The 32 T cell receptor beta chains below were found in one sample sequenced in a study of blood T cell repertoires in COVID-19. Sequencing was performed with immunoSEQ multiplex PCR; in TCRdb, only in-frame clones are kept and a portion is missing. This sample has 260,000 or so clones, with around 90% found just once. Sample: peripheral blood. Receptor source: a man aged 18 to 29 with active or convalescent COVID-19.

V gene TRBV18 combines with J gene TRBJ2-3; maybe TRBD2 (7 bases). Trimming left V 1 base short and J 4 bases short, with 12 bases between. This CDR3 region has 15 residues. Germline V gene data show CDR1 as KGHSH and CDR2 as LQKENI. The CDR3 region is CASSPRGGVADTQYF. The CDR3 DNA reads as TGTGCCAGCTCACCACGGGGGGGCGTAGCAGATACGCAGTATTTT.

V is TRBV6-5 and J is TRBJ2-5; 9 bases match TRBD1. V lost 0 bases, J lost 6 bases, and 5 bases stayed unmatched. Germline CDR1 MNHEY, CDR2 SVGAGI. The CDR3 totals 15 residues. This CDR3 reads CASSYSQGAAKTQYF. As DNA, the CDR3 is TGTGCCAGCAGTTACTCACAGGGGGCGGCGAAGACCCAGTACTTC.

The CDR3 is CASSSTGTGDPGELFF. CDR3 DNA sequence: TGTGCCAGCAGTAGTACCGGGACAGGGGATCCCGGGGAGCTGTTTTTT. The chain is built from TRBV6-2 or TRBV6-3 and TRBJ2-2, with 10 positions matching TRBD1. The CDR3 covers 16 residues. V was clipped by 5 bases and J by 6 bases; unmatched bases: 9. The germline V gene has CDR1 MNHEY and CDR2 SVGEGT.

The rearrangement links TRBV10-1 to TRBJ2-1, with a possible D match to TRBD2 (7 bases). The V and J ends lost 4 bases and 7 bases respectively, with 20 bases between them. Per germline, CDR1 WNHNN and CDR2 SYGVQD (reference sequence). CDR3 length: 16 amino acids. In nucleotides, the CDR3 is TGCGCCAGCAGTGGAGCACGGGGGGCCTTCTTTAATGAGCAGTTCTTC. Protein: CASSGARGAFFNEQFF.

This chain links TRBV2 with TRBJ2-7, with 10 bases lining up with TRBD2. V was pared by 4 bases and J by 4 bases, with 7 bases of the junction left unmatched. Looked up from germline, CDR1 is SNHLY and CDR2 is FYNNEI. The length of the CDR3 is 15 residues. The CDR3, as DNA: TGTGCCAGCAGTGGGAGCGGGGGGGCCAAGTACGAGCAGTACTTC. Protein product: CASSGSGGAKYEQYF.

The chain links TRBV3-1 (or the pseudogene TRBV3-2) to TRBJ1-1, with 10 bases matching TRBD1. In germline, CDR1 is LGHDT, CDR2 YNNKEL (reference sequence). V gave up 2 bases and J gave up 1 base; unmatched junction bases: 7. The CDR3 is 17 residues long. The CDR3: CASSQNPGQGPNTEAFF. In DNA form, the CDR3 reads TGTGCCAGCAGCCAAAATCCGGGACAGGGGCCGAACACTGAAGCTTTCTTT.

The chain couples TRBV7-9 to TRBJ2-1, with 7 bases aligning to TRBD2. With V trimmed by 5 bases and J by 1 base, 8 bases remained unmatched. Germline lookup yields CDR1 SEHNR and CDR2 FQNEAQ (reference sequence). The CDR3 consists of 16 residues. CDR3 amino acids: CASSGRTRSSYNEQFF. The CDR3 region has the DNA TGTGCCAGCAGCGGACGGACTAGAAGTTCCTACAATGAGCAGTTCTTC.

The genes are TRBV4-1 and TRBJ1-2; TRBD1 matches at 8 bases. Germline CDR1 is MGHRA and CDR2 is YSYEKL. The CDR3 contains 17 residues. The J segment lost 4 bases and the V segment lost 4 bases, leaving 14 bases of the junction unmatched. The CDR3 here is CASSPGTGGYSGYGYTF. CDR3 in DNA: TGCGCCAGCAGCCCCGGGACAGGAGGTTATTCGGGCTATGGCTACACCTTC.

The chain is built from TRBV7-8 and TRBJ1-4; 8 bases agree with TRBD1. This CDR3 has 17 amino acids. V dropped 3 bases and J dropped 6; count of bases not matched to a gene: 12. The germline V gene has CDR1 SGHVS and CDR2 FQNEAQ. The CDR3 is CASSLDLTRQGYEKLFF. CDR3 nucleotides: TGTGCCAGCAGCTTGGACCTCACCCGACAGGGGTATGAAAAACTGTTTTTT.

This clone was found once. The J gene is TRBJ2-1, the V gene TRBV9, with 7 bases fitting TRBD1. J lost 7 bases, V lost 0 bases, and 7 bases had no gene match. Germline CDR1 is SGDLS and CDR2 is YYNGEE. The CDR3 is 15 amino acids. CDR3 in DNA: TGTGCCAGCAGCGTAGCCGGGACAGACCTAAATGAGCAGTTCTTC. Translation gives CASSVAGTDLNEQFF.

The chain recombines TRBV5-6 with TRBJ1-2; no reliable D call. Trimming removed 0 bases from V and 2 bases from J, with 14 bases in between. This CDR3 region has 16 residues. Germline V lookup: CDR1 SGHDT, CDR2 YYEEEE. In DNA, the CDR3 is TGTGCCAGCAGCTTGGGAGTCCGGGGTTCCAACTATGGCTACACCTTC. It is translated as CASSLGVRGSNYGYTF.

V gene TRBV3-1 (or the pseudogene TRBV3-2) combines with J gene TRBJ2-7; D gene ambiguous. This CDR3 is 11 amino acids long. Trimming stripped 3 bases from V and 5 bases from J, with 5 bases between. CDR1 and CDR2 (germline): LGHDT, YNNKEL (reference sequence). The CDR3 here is CASSQSHEQYF. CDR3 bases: TGTGCCAGCAGCCAGTCTCACGAGCAGTACTTC.

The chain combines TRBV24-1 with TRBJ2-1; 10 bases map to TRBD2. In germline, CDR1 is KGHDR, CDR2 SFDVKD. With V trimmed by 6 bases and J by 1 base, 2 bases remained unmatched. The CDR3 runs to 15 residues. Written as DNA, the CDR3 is TGTGCCACCAGTCGAGCGGGGGGGTCCTACAATGAGCAGTTCTTC. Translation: CATSRAGGSYNEQFF.

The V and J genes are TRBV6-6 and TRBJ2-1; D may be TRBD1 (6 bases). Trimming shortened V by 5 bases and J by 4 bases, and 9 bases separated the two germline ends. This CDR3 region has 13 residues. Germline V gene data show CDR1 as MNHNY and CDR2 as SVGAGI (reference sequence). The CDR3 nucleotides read TGTGCCAGCAGTCAACAGGGTTACAATGAGCAGTTCTTC. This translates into CASSQQGYNEQFF.

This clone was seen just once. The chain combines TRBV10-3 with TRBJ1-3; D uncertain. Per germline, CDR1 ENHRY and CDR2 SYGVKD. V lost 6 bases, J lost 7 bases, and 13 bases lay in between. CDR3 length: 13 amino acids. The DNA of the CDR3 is TGTGCCATCAGACCCGACGACATCAACACCATATATTTT. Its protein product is CAIRPDDINTIYF.

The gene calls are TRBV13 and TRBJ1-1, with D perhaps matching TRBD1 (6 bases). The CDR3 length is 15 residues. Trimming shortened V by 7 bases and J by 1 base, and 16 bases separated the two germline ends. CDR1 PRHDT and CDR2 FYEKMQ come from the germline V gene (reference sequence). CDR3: CASTRRRGANTEAFF. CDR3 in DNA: TGTGCCAGCACCCGAAGACGGGGGGCGAACACTGAAGCTTTCTTT.

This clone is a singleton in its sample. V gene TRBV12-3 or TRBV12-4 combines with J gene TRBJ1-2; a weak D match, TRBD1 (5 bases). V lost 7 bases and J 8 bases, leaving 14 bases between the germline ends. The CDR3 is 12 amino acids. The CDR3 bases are TGTGCCAGCAACACAGGTGGTATGGGCTACACCTTC. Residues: CASNTGGMGYTF.

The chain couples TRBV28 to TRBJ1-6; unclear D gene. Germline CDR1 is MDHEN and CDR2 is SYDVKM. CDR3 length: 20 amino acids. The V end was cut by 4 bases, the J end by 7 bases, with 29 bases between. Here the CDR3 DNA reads TGTGCCAGCAGTTCCCCAAGACTTCGTGTCCCTACACTGTCCAATTCACCCCTCCACTTT. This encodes CASSSPRLRVPTLSNSPLHF.

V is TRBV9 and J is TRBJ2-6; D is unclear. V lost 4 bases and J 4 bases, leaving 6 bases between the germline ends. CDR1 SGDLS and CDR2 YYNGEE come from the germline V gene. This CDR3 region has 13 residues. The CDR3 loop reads CASSPSGANVLTF. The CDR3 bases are TGTGCCAGCAGCCCCTCCGGGGCCAACGTCCTGACTTTC.

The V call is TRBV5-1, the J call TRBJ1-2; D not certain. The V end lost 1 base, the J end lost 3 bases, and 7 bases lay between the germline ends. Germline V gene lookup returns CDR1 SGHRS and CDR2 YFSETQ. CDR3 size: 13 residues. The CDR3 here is CASSLLQDYGYTF. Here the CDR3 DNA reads TGCGCCAGCAGCTTGTTGCAGGACTATGGCTACACCTTC.

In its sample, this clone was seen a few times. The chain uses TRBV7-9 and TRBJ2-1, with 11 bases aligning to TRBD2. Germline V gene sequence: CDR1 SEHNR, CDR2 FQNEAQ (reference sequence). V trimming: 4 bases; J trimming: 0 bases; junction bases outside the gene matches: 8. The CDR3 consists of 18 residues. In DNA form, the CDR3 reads TGTGCCAGCAGCTCGGGACTAGCGGAAACCTACTCCTACAATGAGCAGTTCTTC. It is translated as CASSSGLAETYSYNEQFF. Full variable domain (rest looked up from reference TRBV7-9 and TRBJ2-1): DTGVSQNPRHKITKRGQNVTFRCDPISEHNRLYWYRQTLGQGPEFLTYFQNEAQLEKSRLLSDRFSAERPKGSFSTLEIQRTEQGDSAMYLCASSSGLAETYSYNEQFFGPGTRLTVL.

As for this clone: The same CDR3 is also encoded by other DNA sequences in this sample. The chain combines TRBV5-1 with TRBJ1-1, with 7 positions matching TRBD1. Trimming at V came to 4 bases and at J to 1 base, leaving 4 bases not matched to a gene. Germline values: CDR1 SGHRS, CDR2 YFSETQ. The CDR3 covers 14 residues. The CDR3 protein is CASSLRQGNTEAFF. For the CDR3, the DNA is TGCGCCAGCAGCCTGAGACAGGGGAACACTGAAGCTTTCTTT.

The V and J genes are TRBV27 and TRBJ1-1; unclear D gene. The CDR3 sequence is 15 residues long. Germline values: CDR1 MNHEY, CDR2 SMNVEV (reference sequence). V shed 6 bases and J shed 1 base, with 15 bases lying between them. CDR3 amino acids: CASSTIDLANTEAFF. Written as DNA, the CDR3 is TGTGCCAGCAGCACAATAGACTTGGCGAACACTGAAGCTTTCTTT.

CDR3 nucleotides: TGCAGCGTTGGCGGGAACTCCTACGAGCAGTACTTC. It encodes CSVGGNSYEQYF. This rearrangement joins TRBV29-1 to TRBJ2-7, with TRBD2 as a possible D gene (6 bases). V lost 4 bases and J lost 0, with 7 bases in between. The CDR3 totals 12 residues. Germline loops: CDR1 SQVTM, CDR2 ANQGSEA.

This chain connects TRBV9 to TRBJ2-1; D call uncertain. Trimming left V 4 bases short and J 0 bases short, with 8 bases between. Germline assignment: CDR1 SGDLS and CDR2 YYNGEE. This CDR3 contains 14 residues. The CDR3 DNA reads TGTGCCAGCAGCTCAACAAGCTCCTACAATGAGCAGTTCTTC. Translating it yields CASSSTSSYNEQFF.

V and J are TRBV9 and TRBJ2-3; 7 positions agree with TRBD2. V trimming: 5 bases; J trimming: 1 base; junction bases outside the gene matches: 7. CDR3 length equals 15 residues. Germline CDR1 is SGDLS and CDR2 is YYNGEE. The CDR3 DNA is TGTGCCAGCAGTCGGTTGCTAGCGGGCACAGATACGCAGTATTTT. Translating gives CASSRLLAGTDTQYF.

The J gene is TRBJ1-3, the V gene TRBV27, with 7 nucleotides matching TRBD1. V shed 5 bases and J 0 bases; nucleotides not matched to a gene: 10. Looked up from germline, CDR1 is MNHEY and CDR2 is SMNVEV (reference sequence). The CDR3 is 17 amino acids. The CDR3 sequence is CASSPSHRQGSGNTIYF. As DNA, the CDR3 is TGTGCCAGCAGTCCCTCCCACCGACAGGGCTCTGGAAACACCATATATTTT.

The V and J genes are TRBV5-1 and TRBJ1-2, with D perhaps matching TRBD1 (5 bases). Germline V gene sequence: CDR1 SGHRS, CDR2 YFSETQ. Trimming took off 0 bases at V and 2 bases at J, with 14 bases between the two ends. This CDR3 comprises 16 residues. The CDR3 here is CASSLVEGTSNYGYTF. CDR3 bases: TGCGCCAGCAGCTTGGTGGAGGGGACGTCAAACTATGGCTACACCTTC.

The CDR3 nucleotides read TGTGCCAGCAGTGAAGGAGGCGTCATAGTCAATCAGCCCCAGCATTTT. Its protein product is CASSEGGVIVNQPQHF. The chain has TRBV2 and TRBJ1-5; D unresolved. The V end lost 1 base, the J end lost 3 bases, and 13 bases lay between the germline ends. The CDR3 is 16 amino acids. CDR1 is SNHLY, CDR2 FYNNEI, per germline.

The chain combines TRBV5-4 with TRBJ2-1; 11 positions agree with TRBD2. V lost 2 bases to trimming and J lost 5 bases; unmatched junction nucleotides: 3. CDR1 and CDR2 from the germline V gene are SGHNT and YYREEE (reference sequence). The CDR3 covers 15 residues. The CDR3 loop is CASSFSGGGNNEQFF. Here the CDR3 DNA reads TGTGCCAGCAGCTTTAGCGGGGGGGGGAACAATGAGCAGTTCTTC.

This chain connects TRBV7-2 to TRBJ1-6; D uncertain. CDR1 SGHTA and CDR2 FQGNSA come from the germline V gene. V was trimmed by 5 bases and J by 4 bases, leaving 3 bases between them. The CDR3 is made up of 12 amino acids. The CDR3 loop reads CASSPYNSPLHF. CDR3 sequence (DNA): TGTGCCAGCAGCCCGTATAATTCACCCCTCCACTTT.

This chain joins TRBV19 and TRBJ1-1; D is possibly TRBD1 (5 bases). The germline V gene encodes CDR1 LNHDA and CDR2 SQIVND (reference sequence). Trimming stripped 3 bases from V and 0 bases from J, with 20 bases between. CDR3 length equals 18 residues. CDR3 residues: CASSIAGSRLALNTEAFF. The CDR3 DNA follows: TGTGCCAGTAGTATTGCAGGGTCTCGCTTAGCCCTGAACACTGAAGCTTTCTTT.